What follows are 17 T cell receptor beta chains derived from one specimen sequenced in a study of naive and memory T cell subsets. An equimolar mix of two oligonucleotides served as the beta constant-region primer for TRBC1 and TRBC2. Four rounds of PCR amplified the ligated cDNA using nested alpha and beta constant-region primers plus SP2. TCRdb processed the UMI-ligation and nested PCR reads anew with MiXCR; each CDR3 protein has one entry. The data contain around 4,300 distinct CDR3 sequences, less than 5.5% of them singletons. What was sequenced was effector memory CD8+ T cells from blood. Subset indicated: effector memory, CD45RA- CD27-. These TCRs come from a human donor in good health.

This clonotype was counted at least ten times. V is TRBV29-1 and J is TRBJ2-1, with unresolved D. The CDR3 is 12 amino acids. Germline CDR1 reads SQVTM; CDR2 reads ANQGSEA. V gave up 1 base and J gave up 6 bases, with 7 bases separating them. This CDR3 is CSVEVLGNEQFF. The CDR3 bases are TGCAGCGTTGAAGTACTGGGCAATGAGCAGTTCTTC.

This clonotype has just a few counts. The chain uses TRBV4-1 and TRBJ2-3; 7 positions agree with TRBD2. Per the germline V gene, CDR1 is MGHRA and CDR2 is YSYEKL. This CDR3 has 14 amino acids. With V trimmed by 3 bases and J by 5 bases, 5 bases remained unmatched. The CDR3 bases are TGCGCCAGCAGCCATCTGGCGGGAGTAGATACGCAGTATTTT. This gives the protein CASSHLAGVDTQYF.

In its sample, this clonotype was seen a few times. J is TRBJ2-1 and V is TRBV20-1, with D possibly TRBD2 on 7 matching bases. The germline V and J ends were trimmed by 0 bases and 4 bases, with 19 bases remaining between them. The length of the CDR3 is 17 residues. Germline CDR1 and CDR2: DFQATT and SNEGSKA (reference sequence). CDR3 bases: TGCAGTGCTAGAGAGAGGCCCGGGGGGCGCGTGTACAATGAGCAGTTCTTC. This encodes CSARERPGGRVYNEQFF.

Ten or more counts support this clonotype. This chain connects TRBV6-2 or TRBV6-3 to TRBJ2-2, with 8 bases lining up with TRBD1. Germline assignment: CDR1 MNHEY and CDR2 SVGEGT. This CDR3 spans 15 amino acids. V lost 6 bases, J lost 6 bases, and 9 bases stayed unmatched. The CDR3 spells CASSQTGEVAGELFF. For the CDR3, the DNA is TGTGCCAGCAGCCAGACAGGGGAAGTCGCCGGGGAGCTGTTTTTT.

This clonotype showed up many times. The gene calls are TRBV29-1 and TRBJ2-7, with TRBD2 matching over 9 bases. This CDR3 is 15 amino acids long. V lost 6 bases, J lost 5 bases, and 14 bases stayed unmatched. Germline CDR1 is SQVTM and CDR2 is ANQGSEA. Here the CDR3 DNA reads TGCAGCGTCCTCCATGGCGGGAGGGCCGGAAACGAGCAGTACTTC. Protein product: CSVLHGGRAGNEQYF.

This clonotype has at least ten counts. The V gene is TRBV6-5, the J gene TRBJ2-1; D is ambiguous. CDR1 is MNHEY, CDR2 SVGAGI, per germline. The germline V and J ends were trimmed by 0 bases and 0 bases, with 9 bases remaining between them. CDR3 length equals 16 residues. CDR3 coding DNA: TGTGCCAGCAGTTACTCGGGCAGTAGCTCCTACAATGAGCAGTTCTTC. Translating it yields CASSYSGSSSYNEQFF.

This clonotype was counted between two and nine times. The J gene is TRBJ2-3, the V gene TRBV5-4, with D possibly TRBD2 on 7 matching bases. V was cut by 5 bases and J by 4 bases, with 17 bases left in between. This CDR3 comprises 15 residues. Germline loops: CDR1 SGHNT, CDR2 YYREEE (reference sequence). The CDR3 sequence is CASSLRGGSPDTQYF. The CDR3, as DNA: TGTGCCAGCAGTCTCAGGGGAGGGTCCCCAGATACGCAGTATTTT. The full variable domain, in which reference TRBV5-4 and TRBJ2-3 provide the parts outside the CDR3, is ETGVTQSPTHLIKTRGQQVTLRCSSQSGHNTVSWYQQALGQGPQFIFQYYREEENGRGNFPPRFSGLQFPNYSSELNVNALELDDSALYLCASSLRGGSPDTQYFGPGTRLTVL.

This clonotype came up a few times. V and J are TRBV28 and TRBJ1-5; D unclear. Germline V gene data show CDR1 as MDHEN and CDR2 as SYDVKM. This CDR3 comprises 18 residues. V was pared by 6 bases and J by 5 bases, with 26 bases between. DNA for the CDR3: TGTGCCAGCAGCCTTGTGTCAACGGGAAATTGGGATGATCAGCCCCAGCATTTT. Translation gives CASSLVSTGNWDDQPQHF.

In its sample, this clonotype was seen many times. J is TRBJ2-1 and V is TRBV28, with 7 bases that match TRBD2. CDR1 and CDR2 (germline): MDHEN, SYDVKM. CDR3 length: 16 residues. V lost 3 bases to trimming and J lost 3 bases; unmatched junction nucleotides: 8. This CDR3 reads CASSLLAGEGYNEQFF. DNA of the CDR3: TGTGCCAGCAGTTTGTTGGCGGGAGAGGGCTACAATGAGCAGTTCTTC.

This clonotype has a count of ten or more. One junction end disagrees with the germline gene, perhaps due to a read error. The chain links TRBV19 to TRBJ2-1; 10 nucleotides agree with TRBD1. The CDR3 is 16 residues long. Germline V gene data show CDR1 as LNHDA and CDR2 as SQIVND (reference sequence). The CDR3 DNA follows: TGTGCCAGTAGTCTAGAGACAGGGGGCGTAATAAATGAGCAGTTCTTC. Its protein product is CASSLETGGVINEQFF.

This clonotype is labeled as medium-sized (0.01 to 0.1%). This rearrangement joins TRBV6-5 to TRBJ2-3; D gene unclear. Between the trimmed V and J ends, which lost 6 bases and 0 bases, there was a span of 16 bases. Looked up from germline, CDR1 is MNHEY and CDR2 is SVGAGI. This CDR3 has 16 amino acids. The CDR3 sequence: CASRPTSAYSTDTQYF. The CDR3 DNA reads TGTGCCAGCAGACCGACAAGCGCCTATAGCACAGATACGCAGTATTTT.

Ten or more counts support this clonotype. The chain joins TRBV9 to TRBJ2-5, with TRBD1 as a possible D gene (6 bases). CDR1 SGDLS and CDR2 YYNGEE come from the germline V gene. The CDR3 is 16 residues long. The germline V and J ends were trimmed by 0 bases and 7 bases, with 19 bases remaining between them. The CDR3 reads CASSVGTSGHPGTQYF. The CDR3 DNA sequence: TGTGCCAGCAGCGTAGGGACTTCGGGACACCCCGGGACCCAGTACTTC.

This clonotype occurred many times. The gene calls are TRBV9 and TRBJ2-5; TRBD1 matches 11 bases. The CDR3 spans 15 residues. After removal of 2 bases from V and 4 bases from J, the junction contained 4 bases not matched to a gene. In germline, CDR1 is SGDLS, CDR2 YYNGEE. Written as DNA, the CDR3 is TGTGCCAGCAGCGTTGGGGACAGGGGGAGAGAGACCCAGTACTTC. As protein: CASSVGDRGRETQYF.

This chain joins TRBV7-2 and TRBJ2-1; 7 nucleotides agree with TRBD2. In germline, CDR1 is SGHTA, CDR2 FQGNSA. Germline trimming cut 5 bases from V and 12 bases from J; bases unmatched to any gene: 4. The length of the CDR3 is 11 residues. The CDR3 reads CASSPGGPQFF. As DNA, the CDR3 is TGTGCCAGCAGCCCGGGGGGACCGCAGTTCTTC.

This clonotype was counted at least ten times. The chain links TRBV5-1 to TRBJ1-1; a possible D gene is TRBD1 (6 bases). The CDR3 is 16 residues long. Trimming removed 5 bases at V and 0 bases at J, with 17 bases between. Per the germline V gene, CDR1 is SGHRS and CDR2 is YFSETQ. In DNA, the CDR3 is TGCGCCAGCAGTTTAATAGCAGGGGTAATGAACACTGAAGCTTTCTTT. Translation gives CASSLIAGVMNTEAFF.

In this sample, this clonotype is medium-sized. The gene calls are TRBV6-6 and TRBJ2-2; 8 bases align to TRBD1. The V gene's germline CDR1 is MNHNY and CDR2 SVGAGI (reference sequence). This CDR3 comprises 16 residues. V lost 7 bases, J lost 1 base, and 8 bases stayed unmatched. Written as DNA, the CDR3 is TGTGCCAGCATAGGGCAGGACAGGGTGAACACCGGGGAGCTGTTTTTT. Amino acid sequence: CASIGQDRVNTGELFF.

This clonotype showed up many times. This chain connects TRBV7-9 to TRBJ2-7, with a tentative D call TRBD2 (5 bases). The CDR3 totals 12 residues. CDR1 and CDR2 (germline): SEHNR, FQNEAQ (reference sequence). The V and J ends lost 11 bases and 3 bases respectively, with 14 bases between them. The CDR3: CAEEVRDYEQYF. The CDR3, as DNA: TGTGCCGAAGAGGTACGGGACTACGAGCAGTACTTC.